This T cell receptor beta chain is drawn from a study of identical twins. Study results and caveats: Zero-insertion analyses might be partly confounded by invariant T cells like MAIT and iNKT.

TCRdb passed the 5' RACE reads through MiXCR, listing each CDR3 protein once. The sample holds fewer than 250,000 distinct CDR3 sequences, around 7% seen once. Note on this clonotype: The antigen is undetermined.

This sample was also put to use in a study of yellow fever vaccine responses in identical twins.

The sequenced material came from memory (CD45RO+) T cells sorted from blood. The sequence was collected from a woman aged 18-35 years in good health.

CDR3 sequence: CSAADSGMSYNEQFF. CDR3 sequence (DNA): TGCAGTGCGGCGGACTCGGGGATGTCCTACAATGAGCAGTTCTTC. The J gene is TRBJ2-1, the V gene TRBV20-1; a possible D gene is TRBD2 (5 bases). Between the trimmed V and J ends, which lost 6 bases and 1 base, there was a span of 16 bases. The CDR3 is made up of 15 amino acids. Germline CDR1 DFQATT, CDR2 SNEGSKA (reference sequence).